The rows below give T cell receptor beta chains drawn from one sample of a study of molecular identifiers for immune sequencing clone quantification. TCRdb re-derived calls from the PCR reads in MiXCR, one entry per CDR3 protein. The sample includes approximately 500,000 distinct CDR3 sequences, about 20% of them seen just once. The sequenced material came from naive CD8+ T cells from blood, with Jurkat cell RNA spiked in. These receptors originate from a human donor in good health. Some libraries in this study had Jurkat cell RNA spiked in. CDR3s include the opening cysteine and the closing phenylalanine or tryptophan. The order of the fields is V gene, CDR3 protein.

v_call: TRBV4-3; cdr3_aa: CASSQAGRAGDEQFF
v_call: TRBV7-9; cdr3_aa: CASSPPGGTSARNEQFF
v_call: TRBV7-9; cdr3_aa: CASSIGGQGATNEKLFF
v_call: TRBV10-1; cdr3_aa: CASSDDPVAKNIQYF
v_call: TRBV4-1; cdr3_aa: CASSQDTFGNQPQHF
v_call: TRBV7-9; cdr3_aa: CASSRDPASTYEQYF
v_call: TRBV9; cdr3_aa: CASSTGQGTVYEQYF
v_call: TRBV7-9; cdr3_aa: CASSEFPGLLEDTQYF
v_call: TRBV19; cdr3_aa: CASSIHNSGDTEAFF
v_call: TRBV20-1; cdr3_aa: CSAREGGNHPDLVQDTQYF
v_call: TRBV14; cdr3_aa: CASSQVAAAGELFF
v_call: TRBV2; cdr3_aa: CASNTGEFITDTQYF
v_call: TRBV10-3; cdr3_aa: CATGTSGGAEETQYF
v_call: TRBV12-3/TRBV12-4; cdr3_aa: CASSLEPPSNQPQHF
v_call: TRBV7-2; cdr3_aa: CASSYTSGGEYEQYF
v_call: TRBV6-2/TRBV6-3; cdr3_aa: CASGTTGNTEAFF
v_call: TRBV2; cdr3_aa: CASSVRAFF
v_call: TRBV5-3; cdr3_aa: CASSLGQNLNYGYTF
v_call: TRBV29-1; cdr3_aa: CSVEVGGNQPQHF
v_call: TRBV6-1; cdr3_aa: CASSLQGPSYAQYF
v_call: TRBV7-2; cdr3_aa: CASSFQGLGGDTQYF
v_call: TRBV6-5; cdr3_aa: CASSYSRLAEYEQYF
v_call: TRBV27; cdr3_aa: CASRQGISTDTQYF
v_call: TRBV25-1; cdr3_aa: CASSVGGTTYEQYF
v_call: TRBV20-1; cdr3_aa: CSATRDRPYEQYF
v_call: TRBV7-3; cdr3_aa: CASSQTERSLVDTQYF
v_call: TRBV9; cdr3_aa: CASSLPPGSEQYF
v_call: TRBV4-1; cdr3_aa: CASSQEPTGFLNTEAFF
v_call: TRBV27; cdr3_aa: CASRAGYSYEQYF
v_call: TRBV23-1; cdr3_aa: CASRPGPTISYNEQFF
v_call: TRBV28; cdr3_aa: CASSSINRGRIYEQYF
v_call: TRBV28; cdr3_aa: CASSLEREGTDTQYF
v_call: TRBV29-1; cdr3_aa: CSADSDKTYGNTIYF
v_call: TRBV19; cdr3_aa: CASKSGRNEQFF
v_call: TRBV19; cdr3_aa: CASSIDLRQPQHF
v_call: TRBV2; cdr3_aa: CASSGGENYGYTF
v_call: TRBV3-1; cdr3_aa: CASSQSEILDGYTF
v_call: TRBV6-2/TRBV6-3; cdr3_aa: CASSYSNQATQETQYF
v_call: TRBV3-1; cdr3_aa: CASSQGAPGRRIYGYTF
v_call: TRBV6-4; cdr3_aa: CASSSDGNEAFF
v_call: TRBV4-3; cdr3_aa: CASSQEDIVGPYEQYF
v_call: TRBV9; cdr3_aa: CASSVAGGSNPYGEQYF
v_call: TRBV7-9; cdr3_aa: CASSPRLALYNEQFF
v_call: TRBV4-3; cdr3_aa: CASSQSANYGYTF
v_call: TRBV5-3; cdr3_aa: CASSPSTEGGNEQFF
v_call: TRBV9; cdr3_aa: CASSVSSLGNEQYF
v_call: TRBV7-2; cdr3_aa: CASSLGASGYNEQFF
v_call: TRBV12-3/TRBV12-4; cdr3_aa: CASSLTGHSGSPLHF
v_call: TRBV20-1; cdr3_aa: CSAEGGQTNQPQHF
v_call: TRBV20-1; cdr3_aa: CSARDLWVHEQYF